The T cell receptor (beta chain) under discussion was sequenced for a study of blood T cell repertoires in COVID-19. Study-level information: The origin of the acute and convalescent COVID-19 samples was the United States, Italy and Spain.

Per the authors' pipeline: Researchers report that nucleated cell counts were estimated from reference gene primer amplification. Assay used: immunoSEQ multiplex PCR; TCRdb lists only in-frame clones, some missing. V, J and clone size are taken as reported in that table, and D and trimming were inferred from the DNA itself. The sample yields 200,000 to 250,000 clones, roughly four fifths seen once. Germline loops: CDR1 SEHNR, CDR2 FQNEAQ (reference sequence). V lost 1 base and J 1 base, leaving 11 bases between the germline ends. This CDR3 region has 15 residues. The chain uses TRBV7-9 and TRBJ2-7, with D hard to call. Material: peripheral blood. The receptor was derived from a woman in her twenties or thirties who had recovered from COVID-19. CDR3 sequence: CASSLGAGPSYEQYF. CDR3 DNA: TGTGCCAGCAGCTTAGGAGCCGGTCCTTCCTACGAGCAGTACTTC.